The 8 T cell receptor beta chains below all came from one sample that was sequenced in a study of T cell repertoires in cytomegalovirus infection (dated by TCRdb to about 2019). The treatment or condition tag for this specimen amounts to: in vitro stimulation with specific CMV peptide epitopes to enrich CMV-specific T cells. The sequencing machine was an Illumina HiSeq 1500. The public sequencing data were trimmed at Q25 with fastp and processed into clonotypes with MiXCR by TCRdb, which kept only in-frame beta chains. Duplicate CDR3 protein sequences are folded into a single record with the most common DNA and genes. In all, the sample holds 680,000 or so distinct CDR3 sequences, and about 33% of those were seen once. Jointly, the top ten make up around a sixth of the sample. Their antigen targets remain unknown. The sequences come from cultured PBMCs, collected from culture after CMV antigen stimulation. These receptors originate from a human donor in good health (CMV status not recorded). Some clones in this sample may be carry-over from other donors' samples.

This clonotype came up a few times. V and J are TRBV14 and TRBJ2-5; TRBD2 agrees at 9 bases. V dropped 7 bases and J dropped 7; count of bases not matched to a gene: 16. The CDR3 contains 16 residues. CDR1 and CDR2 (germline): SGHDN, FVKESK. The CDR3 DNA reads as TGTGCCAGCAACCAGAACGGCGGGAGGGCCGGCGGGACCCAGTACTTC. This encodes CASNQNGGRAGGTQYF.

The chain has TRBV5-1 and TRBJ2-7; 7 nucleotides line up with TRBD1. CDR1 and CDR2 from the germline V gene are SGHRS and YFSETQ. V lost 4 bases, J lost 3 bases, and 7 bases stayed unmatched. The CDR3 has 14 residues. Here the CDR3 DNA reads TGCGCCAGCAGCCTACTACAGGGGAACTACGAGCAGTACTTC. This encodes CASSLLQGNYEQYF.

This chain connects TRBV6-1 to TRBJ2-7, with 14 bases that match TRBD2. Germline V gene lookup returns CDR1 MNHNS and CDR2 SASEGT. Trimming cost V 6 bases and J 5 bases; bases outside gene matches: 15. CDR3 length: 18 residues. CDR3 amino acids: CASRPGTSGSWPLDEQYF. The CDR3, as DNA: TGTGCCAGCAGACCCGGGACTAGCGGGAGTTGGCCTTTGGACGAGCAGTACTTC.

This clonotype was detected ten times or more. In DNA, the CDR3 is TGTGCCAGCAGCTTAGTCGGCGGGAGATCCACAGATACGCAGTATTTT. The encoded protein is CASSLVGGRSTDTQYF. The chain couples TRBV7-6 to TRBJ2-3, with 7 bases matching TRBD2. Germline values: CDR1 SGHVS, CDR2 FNYEAQ. The V segment lost 1 base and the J segment 2 bases; nucleotides outside the gene matches: 6. There are 16 residues in the CDR3. Based on the CDR3 plus reference TRBV7-6 and TRBJ2-3, the full variable domain is GAGVSQSPRYKVTKRGQDVALRCDPISGHVSLYWYRQALGQGPEFLTYFNYEAQQDKSGLPNDRFSAERPEGSISTLTIQRTEQRDSAMYRCASSLVGGRSTDTQYFGPGTRLTVL.

This clonotype has only a few counts. The rearrangement uses TRBV11-2 and TRBJ2-1; 9 nucleotides agree with TRBD2. Germline CDR1 SGHAT, CDR2 FQNNGV. CDR3 size: 15 residues. Unmatched junction bases numbered 7, after V lost 3 bases and J lost 7 bases. The CDR3, as DNA: TGTGCCAGCAGCTTCTATAGCGGGAGTACGAATGAGCAGTTCTTC. Translating gives CASSFYSGSTNEQFF.

The chain combines TRBV4-1 with TRBJ2-3; possible D gene TRBD1, 6 bases. The germline gives CDR1 MGHRA, CDR2 YSYEKL. Trimming stripped 1 base from V and 6 bases from J, with 14 bases between. CDR3 length equals 15 residues. CDR3 DNA sequence: TGCGCCAGCAGCCAAGGTCCCGGCAGGGGCGATACGCAGTATTTT. Its translation is CASSQGPGRGDTQYF.

The sample holds a few counts of this clonotype. V usage is TRBV5-4 and J usage is TRBJ2-1; 7 bases are a match to TRBD1. The germline V gene has CDR1 SGHNT and CDR2 YYREEE (reference sequence). The junction had 2 bases not matched to a gene; V was cut back by 0 bases and J by 2 bases. This CDR3 contains 15 residues. CDR3 nucleotides: TGTGCCAGCAGCTTGGCGGACAGGCCCTACAATGAGCAGTTCTTC. Its protein is CASSLADRPYNEQFF.

This clonotype has just a few counts. The CDR3 spells CASTTSASGGAEQFF. The CDR3 DNA sequence: TGTGCCAGCACCACGTCCGCTAGCGGTGGGGCTGAGCAGTTCTTC. This chain links TRBV7-9 with TRBJ2-1; 7 bases agree with TRBD2. The germline CDR1 and CDR2 sequences are SEHNR and FQNEAQ (reference sequence). The CDR3 contains 15 residues. The trim removed 7 bases at V and 9 bases at J, leaving 15 bases unmatched.